These 19 T cell receptor beta chains share one sample of origin, sequenced in a study of CD8+ T cells in alopecia areata. Extracted from the samples, RNA was reverse transcribed into cDNA to serve as the sequencing template. Some clones are missing from TCRdb's copy, which holds only in-frame ones; the method was immunoSEQ multiplex PCR. The sample consists of about 11,000 clones, roughly 56% of them appearing once. Patients with alopecia areata provided lesional scalp punch biopsies as well as peripheral blood. The source was skin, collected at week 0. Receptors were obtained from a human donor with alopecia areata.

V is TRBV13 and J is TRBJ1-1; TRBD1 aligns across 9 bases. Germline CDR1 reads PRHDT; CDR2 reads FYEKMQ (reference sequence). The J segment lost 6 bases and the V segment lost 5 bases, leaving 10 bases of the junction unmatched. This CDR3 comprises 15 residues. The CDR3 is CASSGTGFGVSEAFF. The CDR3 nucleotides read TGTGCCAGCAGCGGGACAGGGTTCGGGGTCTCTGAAGCTTTCTTT.

V gene TRBV14 combines with J gene TRBJ2-2; TRBD1 or TRBD2 may be the D gene (5 bases each). CDR3 length: 15 residues. V was cut by 4 bases and J by 4 bases, with 13 bases left in between. The germline CDR1 and CDR2 sequences are SGHDN and FVKESK. The CDR3: CASSLRDVGTGELFF. The CDR3 DNA reads as TGTGCCAGCAGCCTCCGGGACGTAGGCACCGGGGAGCTGTTTTTT.

J is TRBJ1-3 and V is TRBV6-1; TRBD1 aligns across 7 bases. The junction had 2 bases not matched to a gene; V was cut back by 6 bases and J by 0 bases. This CDR3 has 14 amino acids. CDR1 is MNHNS, CDR2 SASEGT, per germline. The CDR3, as DNA: TGTGCCAGCAGCCGGACAGGCTCTGGAAACACCATATATTTT. This gives the protein CASSRTGSGNTIYF.

This clone turned up a few times. The chain joins TRBV18 to TRBJ2-1; possibly TRBD1 for D (5 bases). The CDR3 has 14 amino acids. The ends were cut back, 3 bases at V and 0 bases at J, with 6 bases in the middle. Germline loops: CDR1 KGHSH, CDR2 LQKENI. CDR3 DNA: TGTGCCAGCTCACCGGACAACTCCTACAATGAGCAGTTCTTC. Amino acid sequence: CASSPDNSYNEQFF.

The chain recombines TRBV12-5 with TRBJ1-5, with D possibly TRBD1 on 6 matching bases. V was clipped by 7 bases and J by 2 bases, with 15 bases between them. The CDR3 is 15 residues long. Germline V lookup: CDR1 LGHNT, CDR2 FRNRAP. CDR3 in amino acids: CASAYTGKGNQPQHF. The CDR3 DNA reads as TGTGCTAGTGCCTACACAGGGAAGGGCAATCAGCCCCAGCATTTT.

This clone was detected a few times. The chain has TRBV12-5 and TRBJ2-1, with unresolved D. CDR1 and CDR2 (germline): LGHNT, FRNRAP. V lost 0 bases and J 5 bases, leaving 23 bases between the germline ends. This CDR3 region has 19 residues. The CDR3 spells CASGLVLFGERGPDNEQFF. The CDR3, as DNA: TGTGCTAGTGGTTTGGTATTATTTGGAGAAAGAGGCCCTGACAATGAGCAGTTCTTC.

The chain links TRBV30 to TRBJ2-7; tentative D call: TRBD2 (6 bases). The CDR3 loop spans 15 amino acids. Trimming stripped 8 bases from V and 3 bases from J, with 23 bases between. Germline V gives CDR1 GTSNPN, CDR2 SVGIG (reference sequence). The CDR3 nucleotides read TGTGCCCACGGGAGCTCCCATTCGCAAAGCTACGAGCAGTACTTC. Protein: CAHGSSHSQSYEQYF.

This sequence joins TRBV6-6 and TRBJ2-2; D is ambiguous. CDR1 MNHNY and CDR2 SVGAGI come from the germline V gene (reference sequence). Trimming took 6 bases from V and 1 from J, leaving 9 bases between them. The CDR3 extends over 14 amino acids. CDR3 nucleotide sequence: TGTGCCAGCAGCCCCACAGTGAACACCGGGGAGCTGTTTTTT. It codes for CASSPTVNTGELFF.

The J gene is TRBJ1-1, the V gene TRBV6-6; D is unclear. The CDR3 runs to 16 residues. The germline gives CDR1 MNHNY, CDR2 SVGAGI (reference sequence). The V and J ends lost 7 bases and 4 bases respectively, with 22 bases between them. CDR3 residues: CASKDSILGLSTEAFF. The CDR3, as DNA: TGTGCCAGCAAAGACTCTATCCTGGGCCTAAGCACTGAAGCTTTCTTT.

The chain links TRBV4-1 to TRBJ2-7; 9 bases fit TRBD2. Losses at the gene ends were 0 bases for V and 4 bases for J; bases not matched to a gene: 10. The CDR3 is made up of 17 amino acids. The germline V gene has CDR1 MGHRA and CDR2 YSYEKL. The CDR3 DNA reads as TGCGCCAGCAGCCAAGAAAGGGGGGCTAGCGGGATGTACGAGCAGTACTTC. Protein sequence: CASSQERGASGMYEQYF.

CDR3 protein: CASSPSGKRRTEAFF. Written as DNA, the CDR3 is TGTGCCAGCAGCCCTTCCGGGAAGAGGAGGACTGAAGCTTTCTTT. This rearrangement joins TRBV7-9 to TRBJ1-1; D is uncertain. The length of the CDR3 is 15 residues. Germline CDR1 is SEHNR and CDR2 is FQNEAQ (reference sequence). Trimming cost V 5 bases and J 5 bases, with 18 bases left between them.

This clone was recorded a few times. The rearrangement uses TRBV4-1 and TRBJ1-2, with 7 bases identical to TRBD1. The V gene end was trimmed by 1 base and the J gene end by 7 bases; junction bases not matched to a gene: 6. The germline CDR1 and CDR2 sequences are MGHRA and YSYEKL. CDR3 length: 14 amino acids. In nucleotides, the CDR3 is TGCGCCAGCAGCCAAGTAAGGGACAGAAGTGGCTACACCTTC. Translating gives CASSQVRDRSGYTF.

This clone was detected a few times. The V call is TRBV30, the J call TRBJ1-2, with D possibly TRBD1 on 5 matching bases. There are 15 residues in the CDR3. Germline V lookup: CDR1 GTSNPN, CDR2 SVGIG (reference sequence). Trimming left V 0 bases short and J 2 bases short, with 13 bases between. The CDR3 nucleotides read TGTGCCTGGAGTGTACGTTGGGACTCGAACTATGGCTACACCTTC. Protein product: CAWSVRWDSNYGYTF. The complete variable domain, with remaining parts taken from reference TRBV30 and TRBJ1-2, reads SQTIHQWPATLVQPVGSPLSLECTVEGTSNPNLYWYRQAAGRGLQLLFYSVGIGQISSEVPQNLSASRPQDRQFILSSKKLLLSDSGFYLCAWSVRWDSNYGYTFGSGTRLTVV.

V and J are TRBV5-1 and TRBJ2-7, with 9 bases matching TRBD1. Trimming took 3 bases from V and 6 from J; bases not matched to a gene: 7. From germline, CDR1 is SGHRS and CDR2 YFSETQ. The CDR3 extends over 14 amino acids. This CDR3 is CASSSGTGTGEQYF. CDR3 DNA sequence: TGCGCCAGCAGCTCCGGGACAGGGACGGGCGAGCAGTACTTC.

The chain couples TRBV7-3 to TRBJ1-1, with D perhaps matching TRBD1 (5 bases). V was shortened by 2 bases and J by 1 base, with 20 bases between the two germline ends. The CDR3 extends over 18 amino acids. The germline V gene encodes CDR1 SGHTA and CDR2 FQGTGA. In DNA form, the CDR3 reads TGTGCCAGCAGCTTATGGGGGATCGGCGGTGGTCAGAACACTGAAGCTTTCTTT. Its protein is CASSLWGIGGGQNTEAFF.

The chain uses TRBV4-2 and TRBJ2-1; 7 bases match TRBD1. V lost 0 bases, J lost 1 base, and 3 bases stayed unmatched. CDR1 and CDR2 from the germline V gene are LGHNA and YNFKEQ. The CDR3 consists of 16 residues. CDR3 nucleotide sequence: TGTGCCAGCAGCCAAGATGCAGGGGGTTCCTACAATGAGCAGTTCTTC. Amino acids: CASSQDAGGSYNEQFF.

V usage is TRBV14 and J usage is TRBJ1-3, with D unclear. The CDR3 has 14 amino acids. Germline assignment: CDR1 SGHDN and CDR2 FVKESK. V lost 4 bases, J lost 0 bases, and 7 bases lay in between. The CDR3 spells CASSPGHSGNTIYF. CDR3 DNA sequence: TGTGCCAGCAGCCCCGGCCACTCTGGAAACACCATATATTTT.

This clone showed up just once. The chain recombines TRBV28 with TRBJ2-1; D is uncertain. CDR3 length: 13 amino acids. CDR1 and CDR2 from the germline V gene are MDHEN and SYDVKM. Trimming stripped 3 bases from V and 15 bases from J, with 18 bases between. The CDR3 is CASSFSTGWPSFF. Here the CDR3 DNA reads TGTGCCAGCAGTTTTAGCACCGGGTGGCCGTCGTTCTTC. Combining the CDR3 with reference TRBV28 and TRBJ2-1 gives the whole variable domain DVKVTQSSRYLVKRTGEKVFLECVQDMDHENMFWYRQDPGLGLRLIYFSYDVKMKEKGDIPEGYSVSREKKERFSLILESASTNQTSMYLCASSFSTGWPSFFGPGTRLTVL.

V and J are TRBV5-1 and TRBJ1-5; no clear D gene. Trimming took 0 bases from V and 2 from J, leaving 15 bases between them. Per germline, CDR1 SGHRS and CDR2 YFSETQ. CDR3 length equals 17 residues. The CDR3: CASSLAAAPEGNQPQHF. The CDR3 DNA reads TGCGCCAGCAGCTTGGCGGCAGCCCCGGAAGGCAATCAGCCCCAGCATTTT.